This entry concerns a single T cell receptor (beta chain). Its antigen remains unknown. The method was immunoSEQ multiplex PCR; TCRdb's version includes in-frame clones alone and lacks a portion of them. The sample contains more than 500,000 clones, about 96% of which appear only once. The record originates from a study of shared clonotypes between healthy human individuals. Donors included only healthy HIV-negative adults lacking recent acute infections or vaccinations. Both subsets, CD45RA+ naive and CD45RA-negative memory, were split from the CD4+ cells. The CDR3 is made up of 15 amino acids. In germline, CDR1 is LNHDA, CDR2 SQIVND (reference sequence). The V and J ends lost 7 bases and 0 bases respectively, with 13 bases between them. Whole-study results and caveats: The sole specimen, blood, was sampled, and tissue repertoires likely differ.

The sequencing input was naive CD4+ T cells sorted from blood. Subset in this sample: CD45RA+ positively selected. This receptor was obtained from a woman in her 30s in good health. The V gene is TRBV19, the J gene TRBJ1-3; unclear D gene. Here the CDR3 DNA reads TGTGCCAGTACCCTGGACGGGAACTCTGGAAACACCATATATTTT. It is translated as CASTLDGNSGNTIYF.